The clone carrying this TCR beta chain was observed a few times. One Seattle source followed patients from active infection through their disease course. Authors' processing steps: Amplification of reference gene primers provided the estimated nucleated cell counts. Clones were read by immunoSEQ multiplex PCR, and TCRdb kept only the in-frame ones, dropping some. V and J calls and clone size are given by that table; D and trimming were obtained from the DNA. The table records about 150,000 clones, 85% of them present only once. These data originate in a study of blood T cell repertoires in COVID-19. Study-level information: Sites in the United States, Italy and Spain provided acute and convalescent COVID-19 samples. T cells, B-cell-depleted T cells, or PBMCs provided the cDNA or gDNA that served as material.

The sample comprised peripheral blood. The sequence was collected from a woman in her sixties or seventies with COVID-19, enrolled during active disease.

The CDR3 nucleotides read TGTGCCAGCAGTTATAATTCTGGAAACACCATATATTTT. Its translation is CASSYNSGNTIYF. This chain connects TRBV6-6 to TRBJ1-3, with D unclear. The ends were cut back, 3 bases at V and 1 base at J, with 4 bases in the middle. The CDR3 contains 13 residues. CDR1 and CDR2 from the germline V gene are MNHNY and SVGAGI (reference sequence).